The rows below give T cell receptor beta chains drawn from one sample of a study of cytomegalovirus exposure and HLA in healthy donors. The repertoire was sequenced with immunoSEQ multiplex PCR; TCRdb's copy has only in-frame clones and lacks some. Found here are more than 200,000 clones; the top ten clones hold more than 0.75%. The material sequenced was PBMCs. The receptors here all came from a woman under 40 in good health and CMV-seropositive. Each CDR3 is given with its conserved first and last residue. D genes are given only for firm matches.

J | V | D | CDR3 | DNA
TRBJ2-7 | TRBV6-5 | NA | CASSSGSREQYF | TGTGCCAGCAGTTCGGGGAGCCGCGAGCAGTACTTC
TRBJ1-6 | TRBV18 | TRBD1 | CASSPTGYDSPLHF | TGTGCCAGCTCACCGACAGGGTACGATTCACCCCTCCACTTT
TRBJ2-5 | TRBV5-1 | NA | CASSEGTPPRQETQYF | TGCGCCAGCAGCGAGGGAACACCTCCCCGACAAGAGACCCAGTACTTC
TRBJ1-2 | TRBV11-2 | TRBD1 | CASSYQGVRSYTF | TGTGCCAGCAGCTACCAGGGGGTGAGGAGCTACACCTTC
TRBJ1-4 | TRBV11-2 | TRBD1 | CASSQNIAGGNEKLFF | TGTGCCAGCAGCCAGAATATTGCAGGGGGGAATGAAAAACTGTTTTTT
TRBJ2-1 | TRBV4-1 | TRBD2 | CASSESELAGYNEQFF | TGCGCCAGCAGCGAAAGTGAACTAGCGGGGTACAATGAGCAGTTCTTC
TRBJ2-2 | TRBV9 | TRBD2 | CASSVAGGPHTGELFF | TGTGCCAGCAGCGTAGCGGGAGGGCCGCACACCGGGGAGCTGTTTTTT
TRBJ1-2 | TRBV28 | NA | CASSLVGVGGYGYTF | TGTGCCAGCAGTTTAGTGGGGGTGGGGGGCTATGGCTACACCTTC
TRBJ2-1 | TRBV27 | TRBD2 | CASSFYRGTSGDNEQFF | TGTGCCAGCAGTTTTTATCGCGGCACTAGCGGGGACAATGAGCAGTTCTTC
TRBJ1-3 | TRBV2 | NA | CASSEWPRAGNTIYF | TGTGCCAGCAGTGAATGGCCGAGGGCTGGAAACACCATATATTTT
TRBJ2-3 | TRBV10-3 | NA | CARYTPRGASTDTQYF | TGTGCCCGCTACACCCCTCGGGGGGCTAGCACAGATACGCAGTATTTT
TRBJ1-5 | TRBV7-2 | NA | CASSLASYSNQPQHF | TGTGCCAGCAGCTTAGCGAGTTATAGCAATCAGCCCCAGCATTTT
TRBJ2-7 | TRBV28 | NA | CASSNPQGSYEQYF | TGTGCCAGCAGTAACCCCCAGGGCTCCTACGAGCAGTACTTC
TRBJ1-2 | TRBV10-3 | NA | CAISTGMDGYTF | TGTGCCATATCCACAGGGATGGATGGCTACACCTTC
TRBJ2-1 | TRBV28 | TRBD2 | CASSFLSLAEGDDEQFF | TGTGCCAGCAGTTTCCTTTCACTAGCGGAAGGTGACGATGAGCAGTTCTTC
TRBJ2-5 | TRBV7-8 | TRBD2 | CASSSGLAGGGIPETQYF | TGTGCCAGCAGCTCGGGACTAGCGGGGGGAGGGATACCGGAGACCCAGTACTTC
TRBJ1-1 | TRBV6-5 | NA | CASERGSEAFF | TGTGCCAGTGAAAGGGGTTCCGAAGCTTTCTTT
TRBJ2-2 | TRBV7-9 | NA | CASISPAGNTGELFF | TGTGCCAGCATCTCTCCGGCGGGGAACACCGGGGAGCTGTTTTTT
TRBJ2-7 | TRBV2 | NA | CASSPGPSTYEQYF | TGTGCCAGCAGCCCAGGCCCCTCTACCTACGAGCAGTACTTC
TRBJ2-7 | TRBV19 | TRBD1 | CASSRLRGTGETYEQYF | TGTGCCAGTAGTAGGCTACGCGGGACAGGAGAAACCTACGAGCAGTACTTC
TRBJ2-5 | TRBV5-5 | NA | CASSWRTAQETQYF | TGTGCCAGCAGCTGGAGGACAGCCCAAGAGACCCAGTACTTC
TRBJ2-3 | TRBV7-2 | TRBD2 | CASSLEVAGGDTQYF | TGTGCCAGCAGCTTAGAAGTAGCGGGAGGAGATACGCAGTATTTT
TRBJ2-7 | TRBV27 | NA | CASCSHRDTLGEQYF | TGTGCCAGCTGTTCCCACCGGGACACCCTGGGGGAGCAGTACTTC
TRBJ1-2 | TRBV5-1 | NA | CASSLSGYYGYTF | TGCGCCAGCAGCTTATCAGGGTACTATGGCTACACCTTC
TRBJ2-1 | TRBV27 | NA | CASSLARGPEQFF | TGTGCCAGCAGTTTAGCTAGGGGTCCTGAGCAGTTCTTC
TRBJ2-1 | TRBV27 | NA | CASSSRGGFRNEQFF | TGTGCCAGCAGTTCCCGTGGAGGGTTCAGGAATGAGCAGTTCTTC
TRBJ1-2 | TRBV25-1 | TRBD1 | CASSELGTGGMRGYTF | TGTGCCAGCAGTGAATTAGGGACAGGGGGAATGCGGGGCTACACCTTC
TRBJ2-3 | TRBV11-1 | NA | CASSADSLRIGTDTQYF | TGTGCCAGCAGCGCGGACAGCCTGAGGATTGGAACAGATACGCAGTATTTT
TRBJ2-1 | TRBV5-4 | NA | CASSFTFSNEQFF | TGTGCCAGCAGCTTTACTTTTAGCAATGAGCAGTTCTTC
TRBJ2-2 | TRBV5-1 | TRBD1 | CASSWDRNTGELFF | TGCGCCAGCAGCTGGGACAGAAACACCGGGGAGCTGTTTTTT
TRBJ2-5 | TRBV29-1 | NA | CSVEGRVRRLGETQYF | TGCAGCGTTGAAGGCAGGGTACGCCGGTTGGGAGAGACCCAGTACTTC
TRBJ1-2 | TRBV2 | TRBD1 | CATGEDRARGYGYTF | TGTGCCACCGGGGAGGACAGGGCTCGGGGCTATGGCTACACCTTC
TRBJ1-6 | TRBV6-1 | TRBD1 | CATQRQGSNSPLHF | TGTGCCACCCAGAGACAGGGTTCTAATTCACCCCTCCACTTT
TRBJ2-7 | TRBV6-4 | TRBD1 | CASSDGRGREQYF | TGTGCCAGCAGTGACGGCAGGGGGCGAGAACAGTACTTC
TRBJ1-2 | TRBV4-3 | NA | CASSQDPTLPYGYTF | TGCGCCAGCAGCCAAGATCCTACCCTTCCCTATGGCTACACCTTC
TRBJ2-4 | TRBV19 | NA | CATHQPGAKNIQYF | TGTGCCACCCACCAGCCGGGAGCCAAAAACATTCAGTACTTC
TRBJ1-1 | TRBV2 | NA | CASTRVNTEAFF | TGTGCCAGCACCAGGGTGAACACTGAAGCTTTCTTT
TRBJ2-1 | TRBV2 | TRBD2 | CATTGLAGDNEQFF | TGTGCCACCACAGGACTAGCGGGAGACAATGAGCAGTTCTTC
TRBJ2-5 | TRBV7-9 | TRBD2 | CASSPGLAGETQYF | TGTGCCAGCAGCCCGGGGTTAGCGGGAGAGACCCAGTACTTC
TRBJ2-1 | TRBV18 | TRBD1 | CASSPGAGQGIYNEQFF | TGTGCCAGCTCACCAGGGGCAGGACAGGGGATATACAATGAGCAGTTCTTC
TRBJ2-1 | TRBV19 | TRBD2 | CASSITSGTYNEQFF | TGTGCCAGTAGTATCACTAGCGGGACCTACAATGAGCAGTTCTTC
TRBJ2-7 | TRBV25-1 | TRBD1 | CASSRQGLLGYEQYF | TGTGCCAGCAGCCGACAGGGCCTATTGGGCTACGAGCAGTACTTC
TRBJ2-3 | TRBV4-3 | TRBD2 | CASSQAGVAGDQTDTQYF | TGCGCCAGCAGCCAGGCCGGGGTAGCGGGAGATCAGACAGATACGCAGTATTTT
TRBJ2-1 | TRBV18 | TRBD1 | CTSSPDRRSHEQFF | TGTACCAGCTCACCGGACAGGCGTTCCCATGAGCAGTTCTTC
TRBJ2-1 | TRBV5-1 | TRBD1 | CASSLTGVPGDEQFF | TGCGCCAGCAGCTTGACAGGGGTCCCAGGGGATGAGCAGTTCTTC
TRBJ1-1 | TRBV19 | NA | CASSTPRLNTEAFF | TGTGCCAGTAGTACCCCGAGGCTGAACACTGAAGCTTTCTTT
TRBJ2-7 | TRBV4-3 | TRBD2 | CASSQDPGTSGTYEQYF | TGCGCCAGCAGCCAAGATCCCGGGACTAGCGGAACCTACGAGCAGTACTTC
TRBJ2-1 | TRBV25-1 | NA | CASSLAKQFF | TGTGCCAGCAGTCTAGCGAAGCAGTTCTTC
TRBJ1-2 | TRBV28 | NA | CASSLFGMTGYTF | TGTGCCAGCAGTTTGTTCGGGATGACGGGCTACACCTTC
TRBJ1-1 | TRBV6-5 | NA | CASTPDSMNTEAFF | TGTGCCAGCACCCCCGACAGTATGAACACTGAAGCTTTCTTT
TRBJ2-7 | TRBV6-5 | TRBD1 | CASRNRQGILEQYF | TGTGCCAGCAGGAATCGACAGGGTATTTTGGAGCAGTACTTC
TRBJ1-4 | TRBV27 | NA | CASSTQGWEKLFF | TGTGCCAGCAGTACACAGGGTTGGGAAAAACTGTTTTTT
TRBJ1-5 | TRBV7-9 | TRBD1 | CASSLGTEEDQPQHF | TGTGCCAGCAGCCTTGGGACAGAGGAGGATCAGCCCCAGCATTTT
TRBJ2-1 | TRBV29-1 | NA | CSAEGGGNEQFF | TGCAGCGCCGAGGGTGGGGGGAATGAGCAGTTCTTC